This T cell receptor (beta chain) comes out of a study of T cells in Graves' hyperthyroidism and ophthalmopathy. Study results and limitations: Using 13 V-J features, a model discriminated ophthalmopathy from stable hyperthyroidism.

RNA transcripts served as the template for amplifying TCR beta CDR3 regions. The TCR CDR3 first-round RT-PCR relied on the HTBI primer set. One entry per CDR3 protein results from TCRdb running MiXCR on the multiplex PCR reads. The sample contains hundreds of thousands of distinct CDR3 sequences, around 39% of which appear only once. Hyperthyroidism in the patients, aged 18 to 65, was newly diagnosed and under 2 months in duration. Diagnoses were made from clinical symptoms, serum measures (thyroxine and TRAb), thyroid ultrasound and orbital computed tomography. Germline lookup yields CDR1 DFQATT and CDR2 SNEGSKA (reference sequence). The CDR3 covers 12 residues. Trimming took off 4 bases at V and 9 bases at J, with 12 bases between the two ends. This clonotype showed up just a few times. Its specificity is not known.

The receptor was derived from a man younger than 30 with Graves' hyperthyroidism. The sample consisted of blood. J is TRBJ1-4 and V is TRBV20-1, with D unclear. Here the CDR3 reads CSATQTPQKLFF. The CDR3 DNA is TGCAGTGCTACGCAGACTCCCCAAAAACTGTTTTTT.